The 14 T cell receptor beta chains below all came from one sample that was sequenced in a study of blood T cell repertoires in COVID-19. This table comes from immunoSEQ multiplex PCR, and its TCRdb copy is limited to in-frame clones, with some not included. The sample carries over 100,000 clones, over 60% recorded once. Sequencing used peripheral blood. These receptors all stem from a woman between 65 and 79 years old with acute or convalescent COVID-19.

The V and J genes are TRBV7-9 and TRBJ2-1; TRBD2 agrees at 8 bases. J lost 3 bases, V lost 2 bases, and 12 bases had no gene match. The CDR3 spans 18 residues. Germline values: CDR1 SEHNR, CDR2 FQNEAQ (reference sequence). The CDR3 DNA is TGTGCCAGCAGCTTATTCCTTGCGGGGGGCTCACGCTACAATGAGCAGTTCTTC. This encodes CASSLFLAGGSRYNEQFF.

The gene calls are TRBV7-2 and TRBJ2-3, with D tentatively TRBD1 (7 bases). V was shortened by 0 bases and J by 9 bases, with 10 bases between the two germline ends. The CDR3 is made up of 13 amino acids. Germline loops: CDR1 SGHTA, CDR2 FQGNSA. The CDR3 DNA reads as TGTGCCAGCAGCTTAGCGGAGGGACAGACGCAGTATTTT. Protein product: CASSLAEGQTQYF.

The CDR3 region is CASSQLEETQYF. Here the CDR3 DNA reads TGCGCCAGCAGCCAGCTAGAAGAGACCCAGTACTTC. The V and J genes are TRBV5-1 and TRBJ2-5; no firm D call. Looked up from germline, CDR1 is SGHRS and CDR2 is YFSETQ. The CDR3 covers 12 residues. The germline V and J ends were trimmed by 4 bases and 3 bases, with 7 bases remaining between them.

CDR3 in amino acids: CASSYRGGETQYF. The CDR3 DNA is TGTGCCAGCAGTTACAGGGGGGGAGAGACCCAGTACTTC. J is TRBJ2-5 and V is TRBV12-3 or TRBV12-4; D is perhaps TRBD1 (8 bases). Deletions cut 4 bases from V and 4 bases from J, with 10 bases between. The CDR3 is 13 amino acids.

This clone came up once. V usage is TRBV6-2 or TRBV6-3 and J usage is TRBJ2-3, with 12 bases aligning to TRBD2. The CDR3 is 17 amino acids. Germline V gene sequence: CDR1 MNHEY, CDR2 SVGEGT. With V trimmed by 5 bases and J by 2 bases, 8 bases remained unmatched. The CDR3, as DNA: TGTGCCAGCAGTAAACAAGGACTAGCGGGAAACACAGATACGCAGTATTTT. Translated: CASSKQGLAGNTDTQYF.

The gene calls are TRBV9 and TRBJ1-5, with 8 bases aligning to TRBD1. V was pared by 3 bases and J by 3 bases, with 5 bases of the junction left unmatched. Germline values: CDR1 SGDLS, CDR2 YYNGEE. The CDR3 totals 15 residues. CDR3 DNA sequence: TGTGCCAGCAGCGGAGGACAGGGAACCAATCAGCCCCAGCATTTT. It specifies CASSGGQGTNQPQHF. Full variable domain (outside the CDR3, taken from reference TRBV9 and TRBJ1-5): DSGVTQTPKHLITATGQRVTLRCSPRSGDLSVYWYQQSLDQGLQFLIQYYNGEERAKGNILERFSAQQFPDLHSELNLSSLELGDSALYFCASSGGQGTNQPQHFGDGTRLSIL.

V and J are TRBV9 and TRBJ2-1; 9 bases fit TRBD2. The CDR3 is made up of 15 amino acids. V dropped 0 bases and J dropped 4; count of bases not matched to a gene: 2. Germline CDR1 reads SGDLS; CDR2 reads YYNGEE. Here the CDR3 DNA reads TGTGCCAGCAGCGTAGATGCGGGAGGGTACAATGAGCAGTTCTTC. This codes for CASSVDAGGYNEQFF.

Many counts were recorded for this clone. V is TRBV5-6 and J is TRBJ2-3; tentatively, D is TRBD2 (5 bases). Trimming pared 5 bases from V and 1 base from J, leaving 17 bases between. This CDR3 contains 16 residues. Germline V gives CDR1 SGHDT, CDR2 YYEEEE. The CDR3 sequence: CASSPFARAGTDTQYF. CDR3 coding DNA: TGTGCCAGCAGTCCATTTGCGAGGGCCGGCACAGATACGCAGTATTTT.

V and J are TRBV1 and TRBJ1-5; the table calls TRBD1, which could not be checked here. TRBV1 constitutes a pseudogene. The CDR3 is 19 residues long. The CDR3 loop reads CTSSQVFADRVISNQPQHF. CDR3 in DNA: TGCACCAGCAGCCAAGTTTTTGCTGACAGGGTGATTAGCAATCAGCCCCAGCATTTT.

This chain uses TRBV9 with TRBJ2-1; the match to TRBD2 covers 7 bases. CDR1 is SGDLS and CDR2 is YYNGEE in the germline V gene. V lost 0 bases, J lost 1 base, and 4 bases stayed unmatched. The CDR3 totals 16 residues. The chain's CDR3 is CASSVGGGRSYNEQFF. The CDR3 DNA reads TGTGCCAGCAGCGTAGGGGGGGGTAGGTCCTACAATGAGCAGTTCTTC.

This sequence joins TRBV19 and TRBJ2-5, with a possible D match to TRBD1 (5 bases). Germline CDR1 LNHDA, CDR2 SQIVND (reference sequence). The germline V and J ends were trimmed by 2 bases and 5 bases, with 9 bases remaining between them. This CDR3 comprises 13 residues. The CDR3 region is CASSIQGAETQYF. The CDR3 DNA sequence: TGTGCCAGTAGTATACAGGGCGCGGAGACCCAGTACTTC.

The J gene is TRBJ1-2, the V gene TRBV5-1; the D gene is possibly TRBD1 (5 bases). The CDR3 contains 16 residues. The germline V and J ends were trimmed by 4 bases and 0 bases, with 16 bases remaining between them. CDR1 and CDR2 (germline): SGHRS, YFSETQ. The CDR3 reads CASSLDRSSTNYGYTF. CDR3 bases: TGCGCCAGCAGCCTAGACAGATCGTCTACTAACTATGGCTACACCTTC.

The chain recombines TRBV29-1 with TRBJ2-1; D is possibly TRBD1 (5 bases). Trimming shortened V by 2 bases and J by 4 bases, and 9 bases separated the two germline ends. Germline CDR1 is SQVTM and CDR2 is ANQGSEA. The CDR3 runs 13 residues. CDR3 residues: CSVESPGYNEQFF. CDR3 DNA: TGCAGCGTTGAAAGCCCAGGGTACAATGAGCAGTTCTTC.

This clone was recorded once. The DNA for the CDR3 is TGTGCCAGCAGCCTACAGACAGGGGTGGGCACTGAAGCTTTCTTT. It yields the protein CASSLQTGVGTEAFF. This chain connects TRBV7-6 to TRBJ1-1; 8 nucleotides match TRBD1. Trimming at V came to 5 bases and at J to 4 bases, leaving 9 bases not matched to a gene. The CDR3 covers 15 residues. Germline CDR1 reads SGHVS; CDR2 reads FNYEAQ. Combining the CDR3 with reference TRBV7-6 and TRBJ1-1 gives the whole variable domain GAGVSQSPRYKVTKRGQDVALRCDPISGHVSLYWYRQALGQGPEFLTYFNYEAQQDKSGLPNDRFSAERPEGSISTLTIQRTEQRDSAMYRCASSLQTGVGTEAFFGQGTRLTVV.